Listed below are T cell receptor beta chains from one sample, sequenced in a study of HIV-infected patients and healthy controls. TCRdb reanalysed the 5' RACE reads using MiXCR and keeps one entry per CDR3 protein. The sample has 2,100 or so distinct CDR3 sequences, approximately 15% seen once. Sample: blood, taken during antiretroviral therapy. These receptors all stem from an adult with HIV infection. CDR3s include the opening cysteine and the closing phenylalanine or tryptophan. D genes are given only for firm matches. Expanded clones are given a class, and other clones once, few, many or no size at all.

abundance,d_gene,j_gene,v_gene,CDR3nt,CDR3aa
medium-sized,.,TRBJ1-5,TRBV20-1,TGCAGTGCCTCTAAAGGACCGAGTCAGCCCCAGCATTTT,CSASKGPSQPQHF
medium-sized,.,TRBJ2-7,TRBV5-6,TGTGCCAGCAGCTTGACGGATCCGCCCTACGAGCAGTACTTC,CASSLTDPPYEQYF
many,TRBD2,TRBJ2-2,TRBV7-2,TGTGCCAGCAGCTTAATTGGACTTGGGGGGAGGGCCAGGAATACCGGGGAGCTGTTTTTT,CASSLIGLGGRARNTGELFF
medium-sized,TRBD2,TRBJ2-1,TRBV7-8,TGTGCCAGCAGCTTAATGGGGGGGTACAATGAGCAGTTCTTC,CASSLMGGYNEQFF
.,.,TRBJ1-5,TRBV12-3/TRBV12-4,TGTGCCAGCAGAACGTGTGGGGGCCTCGAATATAGCAATCAGCCCCAGCATTTT,CASRTCGGLEYSNQPQHF
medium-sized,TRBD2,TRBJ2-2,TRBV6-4,TGTGCCAGCAGTGAGGAGAGCGGGAGTGGCGGGGAGCTGTTTTTT,CASSEESGSGGELFF
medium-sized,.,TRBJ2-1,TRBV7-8,TGTGCCAGCGGTTCGGCCACGGAACTCGTTCTCAATGAGCAGTTCTTC,CASGSATELVLNEQFF
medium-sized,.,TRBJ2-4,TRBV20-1,TGCAGTGCAGTACCTCGAGGGGTTCTAGCCAAAAACATTCAGTACTTC,CSAVPRGVLAKNIQYF
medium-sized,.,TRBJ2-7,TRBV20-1,TGCAGTGCTAGAGGCTGGGACGGTAGCTCCTACGAGCAGTACTTC,CSARGWDGSSYEQYF
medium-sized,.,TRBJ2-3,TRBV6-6,TGTGCCAGCAGAGCAGGGATGGGGAGTGTGGATACGCAGTATTTT,CASRAGMGSVDTQYF
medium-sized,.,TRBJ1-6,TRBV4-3,TGCGCCAGCAGCCAAGAGGACAGCTCGAATTCACCCCTCCACTTT,CASSQEDSSNSPLHF
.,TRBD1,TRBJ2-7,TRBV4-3,TGCGCCAGCAGCAACGGGACAGGTCTCCAGGAGCAGTACTTC,CASSNGTGLQEQYF
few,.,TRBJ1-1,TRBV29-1,TGCAGCGCTATGACTGGAAGAAACACTGAAGCTTTCTTT,CSAMTGRNTEAFF
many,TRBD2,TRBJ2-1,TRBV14,TGTGCCAGCAGCCAAGAAACCGGAGCGGGGTTATTCTACAATGAGCAGTTCTTC,CASSQETGAGLFYNEQFF
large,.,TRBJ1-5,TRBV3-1,TGTGCCAGCAGCGACCCCGAGACTAATCAGCCCCAGCATTTT,CASSDPETNQPQHF
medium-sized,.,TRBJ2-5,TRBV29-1,TGCAGCGTTGGGCGTTTAGAGACCCAGTACTTC,CSVGRLETQYF
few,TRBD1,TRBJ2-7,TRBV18,TGTGCCAGCTCACCGACCACAGGGGGTACCTACGAGCAGTACTTC,CASSPTTGGTYEQYF
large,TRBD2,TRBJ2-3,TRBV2,TGTGCCAGCAGTGAAGGGCCTAGCGGGACTCATACGCAGTATTTT,CASSEGPSGTHTQYF
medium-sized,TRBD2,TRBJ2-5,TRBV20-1,TGCAGTGCTAGAAAGGCTAGCGGGAGTGTCCAAGAGACCCAGTACTTC,CSARKASGSVQETQYF
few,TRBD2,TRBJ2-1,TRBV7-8,TGTGCCAGCAGCTTAGAAACTAGCGGGAGGTATGAGCAGTTCTTC,CASSLETSGRYEQFF
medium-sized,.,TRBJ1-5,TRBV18,TGTGCCAGCTCACCATGGGGGGGCGGTCAGCCCCAGCATTTT,CASSPWGGGQPQHF
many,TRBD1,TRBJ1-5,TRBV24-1,TGTGCCACCAGTGACCCCGGGACAGGGGCTAGCAATCAGCCCCAGCATTTT,CATSDPGTGASNQPQHF
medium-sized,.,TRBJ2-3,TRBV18,TGTGCCAGCTCACGAGGCCTTAGCGGAAGCACAGATACGCAGTATTTT,CASSRGLSGSTDTQYF
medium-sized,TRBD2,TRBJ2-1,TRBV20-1,TGCAGTGCTAGAGCGGGAGGGTTGGGGCAGTTCTTC,CSARAGGLGQFF
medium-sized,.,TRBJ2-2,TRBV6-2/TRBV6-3,TGTGCCAGCACCGGGACTTACAACACCGGGGAGCTGTTTTTT,CASTGTYNTGELFF
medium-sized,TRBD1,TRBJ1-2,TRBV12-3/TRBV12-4,TGTGCCAGCAGTCCAGGACAGGGACGAAGCTACACCTTC,CASSPGQGRSYTF
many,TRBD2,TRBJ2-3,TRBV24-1,TGTGCCACCAGTGATCCCCCGGGTAGCGGGAGGGCCGGGCGAATCACAGATACGCAGTATTTT,CATSDPPGSGRAGRITDTQYF
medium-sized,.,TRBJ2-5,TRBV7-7,TGTGCTAGCAGCTTAGGACCGGATGGGATTCAAGAGACCCAGTACTTC,CASSLGPDGIQETQYF
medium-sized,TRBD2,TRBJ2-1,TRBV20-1,TGCAGTGCTAGAGAACGACTAGCGGGTTGGAATGAGCAGTTCTTC,CSARERLAGWNEQFF
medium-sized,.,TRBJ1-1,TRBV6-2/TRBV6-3,TGTGCCAGCAGCTCCCCGCATCGCCGGGGCAACACTGAAGCTTTCTTT,CASSSPHRRGNTEAFF
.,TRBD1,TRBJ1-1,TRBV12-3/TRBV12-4,TGTGCCAGCATCCCGGGACAGGGGGTTGGCACTGAAGCTTTCTTT,CASIPGQGVGTEAFF
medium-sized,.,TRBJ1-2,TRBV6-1,TGTGCCAGCTGGGTCGCCGATAACTATGGCTACACCTTC,CASWVADNYGYTF
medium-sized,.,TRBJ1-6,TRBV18,TGTGCCAGCTCACCATCGAGCTCCTATAATTCACCCCTCCACTTT,CASSPSSSYNSPLHF
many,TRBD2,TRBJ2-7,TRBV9,TGTGCCAGCAGCCCGACGCGGGAGGGCGGGTACGAGCAGTACTTC,CASSPTREGGYEQYF
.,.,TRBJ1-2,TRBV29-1,TGCAGCGTTGACTTGGGGGCGCCTGAAGGCTACACCTTC,CSVDLGAPEGYTF
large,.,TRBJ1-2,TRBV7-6,TGTGCCAGCAGCTACAGCGCGGTGGGCGTCCGGGGCTACACCTTC,CASSYSAVGVRGYTF
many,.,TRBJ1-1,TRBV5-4,TGTGCCAGCAGCTTGGCCAGGGGTTCAAACACTGAAGCTTTCTTT,CASSLARGSNTEAFF
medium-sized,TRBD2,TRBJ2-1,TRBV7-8,TGTGCCAGCAGCTTAGAAGCGGGACAGTTCTTC,CASSLEAGQFF
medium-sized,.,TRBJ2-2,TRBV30,TGTGCCTGGAGTGCCGGCGTGGACACCGGGGAGCTGTTTTTT,CAWSAGVDTGELFF
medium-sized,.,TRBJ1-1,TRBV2,TGTGCCAGCAGAACGGAGATGAACACTGAAGCTTTCTTT,CASRTEMNTEAFF
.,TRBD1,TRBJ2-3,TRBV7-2,TGTGCCAGCAGCTTGAACGGGCAGGGGGAAGGTACGCAGTATTTT,CASSLNGQGEGTQYF
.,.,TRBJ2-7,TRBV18,TGTGCCAGCTCACCAGACCAGGGCCCCCACGAGCAGTACTTC,CASSPDQGPHEQYF
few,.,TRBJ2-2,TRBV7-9,TGTGCCAGCAGCCCCACCCCCCCCGGGGAGCTGTTTTTT,CASSPTPPGELFF
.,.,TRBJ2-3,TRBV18,TGTGCCAGCTCACCACCCGGGAATCAGGACACAGATACGCAGTATTTT,CASSPPGNQDTDTQYF
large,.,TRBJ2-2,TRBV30,TGTGCCTGGGACGGTTCGAACACCGGGGAGCTGTTTTTT,CAWDGSNTGELFF
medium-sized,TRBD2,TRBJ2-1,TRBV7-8,TGTGCCAGCAGCCCTCCAAGCGGGAGCATCAATGAGCAGTTCTTC,CASSPPSGSINEQFF
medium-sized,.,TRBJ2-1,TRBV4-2,TGTGCCAGCAGCCAAAGGGTGTACAATGAGCAGTTCTTC,CASSQRVYNEQFF
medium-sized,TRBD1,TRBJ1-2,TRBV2,TGTGCCAGCAGGACAGGGATCCAAGCTAACTATGGCTACACCTTC,CASRTGIQANYGYTF
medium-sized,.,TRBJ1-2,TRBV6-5,TGTGCCAGCAGTTACGGGCAGGGCGCCTATGGCTACACCTTC,CASSYGQGAYGYTF